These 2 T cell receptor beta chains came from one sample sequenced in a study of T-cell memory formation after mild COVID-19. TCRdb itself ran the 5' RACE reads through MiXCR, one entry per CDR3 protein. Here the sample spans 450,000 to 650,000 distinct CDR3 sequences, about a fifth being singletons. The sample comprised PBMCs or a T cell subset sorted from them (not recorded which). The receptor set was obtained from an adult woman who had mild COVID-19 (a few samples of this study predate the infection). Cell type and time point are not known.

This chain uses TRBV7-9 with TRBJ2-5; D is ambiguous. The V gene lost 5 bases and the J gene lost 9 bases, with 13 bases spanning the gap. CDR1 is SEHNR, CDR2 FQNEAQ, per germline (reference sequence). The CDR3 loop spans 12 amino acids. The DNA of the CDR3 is TGTGCCAGCAGCGCCCATCTTACGGCCCAGTACTTC. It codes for CASSAHLTAQYF.

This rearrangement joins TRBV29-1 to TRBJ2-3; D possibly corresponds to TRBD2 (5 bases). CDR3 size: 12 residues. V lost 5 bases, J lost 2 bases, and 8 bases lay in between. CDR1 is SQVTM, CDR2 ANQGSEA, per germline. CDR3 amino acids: CSVTRATDTQYF. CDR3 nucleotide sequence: TGCAGCGTTACTAGGGCCACAGATACGCAGTATTTT.